This paragraph reports one T cell receptor beta chain. Sample treatment: roughly 18 received Ad26.COV2.S at low or high dose, single or two shots; several received placebo; per-sample allocation not given. Sampling took place 63 days after the first vaccine or placebo injection. The CDR3 contains 13 residues. Germline V gene lookup returns CDR1 SGDLS and CDR2 YYNGEE. Trimming stripped 1 base from V and 7 bases from J, with 11 bases between. This specimen belongs to a study of Ad26.COV2.S vaccination and SARS-CoV-2 variants. Some clones are missing from TCRdb's copy, which holds only in-frame ones; the method was immunoSEQ multiplex PCR. The table shows about 350,000 clones, with roughly 90% occurring only once.

The chain uses TRBV9 and TRBJ2-5; tentative D call: TRBD2 (6 bases). Sequenced material: peripheral blood, taken in a trial of Ad26.COV2.S vaccine versus placebo. The receptor's source is a person between 18 and 65 years old who received the Ad26.COV2.S COVID-19 vaccine or a placebo. CDR3 protein: CASSVRTTGTQYF. The CDR3 DNA sequence: TGTGCCAGCAGCGTACGGACTACAGGGACCCAGTACTTC.